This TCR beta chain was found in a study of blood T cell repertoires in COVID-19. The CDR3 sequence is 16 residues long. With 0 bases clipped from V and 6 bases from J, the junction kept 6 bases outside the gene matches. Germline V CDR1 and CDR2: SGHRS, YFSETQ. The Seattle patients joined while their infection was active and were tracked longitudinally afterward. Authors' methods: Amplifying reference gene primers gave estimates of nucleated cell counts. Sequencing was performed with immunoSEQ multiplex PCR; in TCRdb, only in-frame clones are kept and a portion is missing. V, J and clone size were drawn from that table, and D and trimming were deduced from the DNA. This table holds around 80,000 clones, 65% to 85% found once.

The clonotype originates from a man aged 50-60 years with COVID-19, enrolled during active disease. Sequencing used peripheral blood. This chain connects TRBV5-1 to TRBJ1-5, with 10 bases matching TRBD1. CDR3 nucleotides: TGCGCCAGCAGCTTGGGGGACAGGGGAGGAGGTCAGCCCCAGCATTTT. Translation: CASSLGDRGGGQPQHF.